This T cell receptor beta chain appears in the sequencing data of a study of T cells in Graves' hyperthyroidism and ophthalmopathy. Looking at the study overall: Sampling of peripheral blood happened at initial diagnosis, prior to any treatment.

TCR beta CDR3 sequences were amplified from RNA transcripts. The HTBI primer set was used in a first-round RT-PCR of the TCR CDR3. TCRdb analysed the multiplex PCR reads with MiXCR anew, one entry per CDR3 protein. This table holds about 250,000 distinct CDR3 sequences, about 20% found once. Out of 8.5 to 10 ml of fresh peripheral blood came the PBMCs. CDR3 size: 15 residues. The germline V gene has CDR1 SGHAT and CDR2 FQNNGV. Trimming took 6 bases from V and 0 from J, leaving 14 bases between them. Sequenced: blood. The V gene is TRBV11-2, the J gene TRBJ1-1; D is uncertain. This receptor was taken from a man under 40 with Graves' ophthalmopathy. This chain's CDR3 is CASRSQGLLNTEAFF. CDR3 coding DNA: TGTGCCAGCAGATCTCAAGGACTGCTGAACACTGAAGCTTTCTTT.